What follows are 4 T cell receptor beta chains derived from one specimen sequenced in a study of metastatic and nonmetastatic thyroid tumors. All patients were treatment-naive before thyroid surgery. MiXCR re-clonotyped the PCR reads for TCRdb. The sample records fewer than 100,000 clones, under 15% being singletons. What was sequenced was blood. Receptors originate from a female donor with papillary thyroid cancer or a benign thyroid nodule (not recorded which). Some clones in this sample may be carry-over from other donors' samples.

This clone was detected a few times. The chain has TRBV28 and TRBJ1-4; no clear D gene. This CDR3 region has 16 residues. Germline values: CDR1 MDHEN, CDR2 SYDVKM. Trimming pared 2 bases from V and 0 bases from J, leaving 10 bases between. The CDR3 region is CASSLQTSPTNEKLFF. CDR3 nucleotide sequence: TGTGCCAGCAGTTTACAAACATCTCCAACTAATGAAAAACTGTTTTTT.

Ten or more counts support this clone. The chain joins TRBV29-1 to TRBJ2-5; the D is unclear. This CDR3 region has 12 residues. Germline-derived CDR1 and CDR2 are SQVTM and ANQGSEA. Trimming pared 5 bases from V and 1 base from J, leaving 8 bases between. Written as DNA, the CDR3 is TGCAGCGTTCGTATTAGCCAAGAGACCCAGTACTTC. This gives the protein CSVRISQETQYF.

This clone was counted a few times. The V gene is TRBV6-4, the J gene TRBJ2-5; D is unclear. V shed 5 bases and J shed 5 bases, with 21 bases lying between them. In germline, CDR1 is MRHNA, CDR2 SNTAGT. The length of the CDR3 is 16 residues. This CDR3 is CASSRYPVQWFETQYF. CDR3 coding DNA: TGTGCCAGCAGTCGATACCCGGTACAGTGGTTTGAGACCCAGTACTTC.

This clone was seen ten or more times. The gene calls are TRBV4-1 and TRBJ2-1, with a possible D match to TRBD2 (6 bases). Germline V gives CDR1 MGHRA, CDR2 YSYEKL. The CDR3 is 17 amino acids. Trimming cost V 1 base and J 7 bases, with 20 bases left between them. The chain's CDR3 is CASSQAPPTSPLNEQFF. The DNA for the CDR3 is TGCGCCAGCAGCCAAGCCCCCCCTACTAGCCCCCTAAATGAGCAGTTCTTC.